This T cell receptor (beta chain) was captured by sequencing in a study of identical twins (dated by TCRdb to the mid-2010s). About the investigation overall: TCR alpha and beta repertoires from monozygotic twins, unrelated adults of various ages and cord blood were deep-sequenced to test whether fetal clonotypes persist. To rule out contamination, replicate twin experiments were performed at different times with different library preparation protocols. Overall study results and their limits: Conclusions relied on cross-sectional statistical analysis, since the same donors could not be followed over many years. Compared with coincidental sharing between unrelated individuals, out-of-frame TCR alpha sequences shared between twins had an excess of sequences with low generation probability. A weaker excess of twin sharing was found in beta out-of-frame sequences because the signal-to-noise ratio was lowered by fewer shared sequences. Invariant T cells such as MAIT and iNKT could partly confound zero-insertion analyses, although diverse VJ usage argued against such confounding for most clonotypes. In monozygotic twins, recombination models systematically underestimated out-of-frame TCR alpha sharing, but the models matched the sharing seen between unrelated individuals. Fewer insertions were carried by abundant cord blood beta clonotypes, a similar but weaker trend appeared in young adult naive repertoires, and no such trend appeared in memory repertoires.

V and J lose 2 bases and 4 bases, and a span of 9 bases separates them. The CDR3 contains 15 residues, cysteine and phenylalanine counted. The kept DNA is CDR3 alone, 45 bases in frame from the first base. From the germline V gene (reference sequence), CDR1 is MNHEY and CDR2 is SMNVEV. This clonotype has a count of ten or more. Its antigen has not been determined. No qualities accompany the bases; no much larger clone lies one base away. All donors were healthy Caucasians. Using Miltenyi CD45RO+ enrichment and human naive T-cell isolation kits, memory (CD45RO+) and naive T cells were isolated from PBMC. Library construction relied on 5' RACE. Instrument used: Illumina HiSeq 2000. A universal primer binding site was introduced by template switching, and a unique molecular identifier was present in the final cDNA, enabling accurate counting of TCR cDNA molecules. Specific primers in the conserved constant-segment region were used to synthesize first-strand cDNA for the TCR alpha and beta chains. To control for contamination, each cDNA library was double barcoded with a SMART-Mk sample barcode plus Illumina barcodes. TruSeq adapter sequences, together with Illumina sample barcodes, were added in two successive PCR steps. The TCR alpha and beta cDNA libraries were sequenced on the Illumina HiSeq platform using custom primers. For the original study's pipeline: MiGEC processed the raw reads to extract unique molecular identifiers, while MiXCR was used to determine the CDR3 positions. Recombination models were inferred per individual with the repgenHMM and IGoR tools using an EM algorithm. Shared clonotypes were analyzed with the tcR package in R, and sharing was normalized by the product of cloneset sizes. To study raw recombination without the effects of thymic and clonal selection, out-of-frame nonproductive sequences were analyzed. TCRdb itself trimmed the public reads at Q25 with fastp, ran MiXCR and retained productive beta chains. Each CDR3 protein appears once, grouped with its most common genes and DNA. It is TCRdb's table, rather than the study itself, that gives the V and J calls and clone size. Recorded for this sample are around 200,000 distinct CDR3 sequences; roughly a tenth of them occurred a single time. The ten largest account for roughly 5% of the sample.

Source material: memory (CD45RO+) T cells sorted from blood. What this sample's cell subset or site label stands for: CD45RO+ enriched T cells. The clonotype comes from a woman under 30 in good health. The rearranged segments are TRBV27 and TRBJ2-6, and perhaps TRBD1 as D gene, on 5 matching bases. The CDR3 sequence is CASSLRGTGANVLTF. At the DNA level, the sequence is TGTGCCAGCAGTTTAAGGGGCACCGGGGCCAACGTCCTGACTTTC. Full variable domain (CDR3 extended with the reference TRBV27 and TRBJ2-6 proteins): EAQVTQNPRYLITVTGKKLTVTCSQNMNHEYMSWYRQDPGLGLRQIYYSMNVEVTDKGDVPEGYKVSRKEKRNFPLILESPSPNQTSLYFCASSLRGTGANVLTFGAGSRLTVL.